These T cell receptor beta chains were read from a single sample in a study of T cells in tuberculosis. TCRdb keeps only in-frame clones here, not all; method: immunoSEQ multiplex PCR. The data show around 19,000 clones, 75% to 90% seen once. Sequenced input: PBMCs. The receptors were gathered from a donor aged 10-29 years with latent tuberculosis or without tuberculosis infection. The CDR3 runs from the conserved cysteine through the conserved F or W. D genes are given only for firm matches. Clone size is stated in some rows and not others, as once, few, many or a class when expanded.

.	14	.	TRBV7-2	TRBJ2-5	CASSLGSGQETQYF	TGTGCCAGCAGCTTAGGATCGGGGCAAGAGACCCAGTACTTC
.	16	.	TRBV4-1	TRBJ1-1	CASTQLGVQGIAEAFF	TGCGCCAGCACCCAATTGGGTGTACAGGGTATCGCTGAAGCTTTCTTT
.	14	.	TRBV18	TRBJ1-2	CASSPPQGLDGYTF	TGTGCCAGCTCACCGCCTCAGGGACTTGATGGCTACACCTTC
TRBD2	15	.	TRBV7-3	TRBJ2-2	CASSFGTSGVGELFF	TGTGCCAGCAGCTTCGGGACTAGCGGGGTCGGGGAGCTGTTTTTT
TRBD1	13	.	TRBV18	TRBJ2-7	CASSGQGIYEQYF	TGTGCCAGCTCTGGACAGGGAATCTACGAGCAGTACTTC
.	14	.	TRBV9	TRBJ1-1	CASSVGQGWTEAFF	TGTGCCAGCAGCGTAGGGCAGGGGTGGACTGAAGCTTTCTTT
.	13	.	TRBV5-1	TRBJ1-3	CASIDSSGNTIYF	TGCGCCAGCATAGACAGCTCTGGAAACACCATATATTTT
TRBD1	14	.	TRBV7-3	TRBJ2-3	CASSRDRGTDTQYF	TGTGCCAGCAGTCGGGACAGGGGCACAGATACGCAGTATTTT
.	14	.	TRBV5-4	TRBJ2-3	CASSPGYQVDTQYF	TGTGCCAGTAGCCCAGGGTATCAGGTGGATACGCAGTATTTT
.	12	.	TRBV29-1	TRBJ1-2	CSVVTGYYGYTF	TGCAGCGTTGTAACAGGGTACTATGGCTACACCTTC
.	16	once	TRBV5-5	TRBJ2-6	CASSSPRGLGANVLTF	TGTGCCAGCAGCTCTCCGCGGGGGCTTGGGGCCAACGTCCTGACTTTC
.	19	.	TRBV19	TRBJ2-6	CASSIGLGGVLSGANVLTF	TGTGCCAGTAGTATTGGGTTAGGGGGTGTACTTTCTGGGGCCAACGTCCTGACTTTC
.	15	.	TRBV6-5	TRBJ1-3	CASSIRGTDGNTIYF	TGTGCCAGCAGTATAAGGGGTACAGATGGAAACACCATATATTTT
.	13	.	TRBV5-6	TRBJ1-5	CASSLQGHQPQHF	TGTGCCAGCAGCTTACAGGGCCACCAGCCCCAGCATTTT
.	14	.	TRBV27	TRBJ2-2	CASSLSPGTGELFF	TGTGCCAGCAGTTTATCCCCCGGCACCGGGGAGCTGTTTTTT
.	14	.	TRBV7-3	TRBJ2-2	CASSLQGNTGELFF	TGTGCCAGCAGCTTACAGGGGAACACCGGGGAGCTGTTTTTT
TRBD1	16	.	TRBV7-8	TRBJ1-2	CASSPQGQGLAYGYTF	TGTGCCAGCAGCCCCCAGGGACAGGGGTTAGCCTATGGCTACACCTTC
TRBD1	14	.	TRBV5-1	TRBJ1-1	CASSPGTGGTEAFF	TGCGCCAGCAGCCCCGGGACAGGTGGAACTGAAGCTTTCTTT
.	16	.	TRBV6-6	TRBJ2-3	CASSYFRGSYPDTQYF	TGTGCCAGCAGTTACTTCAGAGGGTCCTACCCAGATACGCAGTATTTT
.	16	.	TRBV5-6	TRBJ1-2	CASSLGRGPTYYGYTF	TGTGCCAGCAGCTTGGGCCGGGGTCCCACTTACTATGGCTACACCTTC
TRBD2	15	.	TRBV19	TRBJ2-3	CASSKVAGGTDTQYF	TGTGCCAGTAGTAAAGTGGCGGGGGGCACAGATACGCAGTATTTT
TRBD2	16	.	TRBV5-6	TRBJ2-7	CASSLVPAGTPYEQYF	TGTGCCAGCAGCTTGGTTCCAGCGGGGACTCCCTACGAGCAGTACTTC
.	15	.	TRBV27	TRBJ2-7	CASSPSTGLTYEQYF	TGTGCCAGCAGCCCTTCGACAGGCTTAACCTACGAGCAGTACTTC
.	14	.	TRBV7-2	TRBJ1-4	CASSPGGVGEKLFF	TGTGCCAGCAGCCCGGGGGGGGTCGGGGAAAAACTGTTTTTT
.	12	.	TRBV21-1	TRBJ1-2	CASTNPDYGYTF	TGTGCCAGCACCAATCCCGACTATGGCTACACCTTC
.	14	.	TRBV29-1	TRBJ2-3	CSVAQGQSTDTQYF	TGCAGCGTGGCACAGGGCCAAAGCACAGATACGCAGTATTTT
.	13	few	TRBV30	TRBJ1-1	CAWRSQGYTEAFF	TGTGCCTGGAGGTCACAGGGTTACACTGAAGCTTTCTTT
.	15	.	TRBV5-1	TRBJ1-1	CASRLGGGYSTEAFF	TGCGCCAGCAGACTGGGAGGCGGGTATAGCACTGAAGCTTTCTTT
TRBD1	13	few	TRBV6-1	TRBJ1-4	CASSVGTAEKLFF	TGTGCCAGCAGTGTTGGGACAGCAGAAAAACTGTTTTTT
TRBD1	13	.	TRBV29-1	TRBJ1-3	CSAATGAGNTIYF	TGCAGCGCCGCGACAGGGGCTGGAAACACCATATATTTT
TRBD2	18	.	TRBV11-2	TRBJ2-2	CASSLVTVAGSGTGELFF	TGTGCCAGCAGCTTAGTTACCGTAGCGGGGTCAGGAACCGGGGAGCTGTTTTTT
.	13	.	TRBV6-4	TRBJ1-2	CASSRETNYGYTF	TGTGCCAGCAGTCGGGAGACTAACTATGGCTACACCTTC
TRBD1	16	.	TRBV4-3	TRBJ2-7	CASSLEGRTGINEQYF	TGCGCCAGCAGCCTCGAGGGGAGGACAGGGATCAACGAGCAGTACTTC
TRBD1	15	.	TRBV11-2	TRBJ2-7	CASSTPRDSTYEQYF	TGTGCCAGCAGCACCCCCCGGGACAGCACCTACGAGCAGTACTTC
.	15	.	TRBV6-4	TRBJ1-2	CASSDSTGGDYGYTF	TGTGCCAGCAGTGACTCAACTGGAGGGGACTATGGCTACACCTTC
TRBD1	15	.	TRBV6-6	TRBJ2-1	CASGGGQGAYNEQFF	TGTGCCAGCGGTGGAGGACAGGGAGCCTACAATGAGCAGTTCTTC
TRBD2	18	.	TRBV27	TRBJ2-1	CASSVDRLARSSYNEQFF	TGTGCCAGCAGTGTAGACCGACTAGCGCGGAGCTCCTACAATGAGCAGTTCTTC
.	19	once	TRBV4-1	TRBJ1-4	CASSQDETALLATNEKLFF	TGCGCCAGCAGCCAAGATGAGACAGCCCTTCTTGCAACTAATGAAAAACTGTTTTTT
TRBD1	12	.	TRBV30	TRBJ1-1	CAGHRGNTEAFF	TGTGCCGGCCACAGGGGGAACACTGAAGCTTTCTTT
.	13	.	TRBV5-1	TRBJ1-2	CASGVEGRGGYTF	TGCGCCAGCGGAGTGGAGGGGCGAGGAGGCTACACCTTC
.	13	.	TRBV6-1	TRBJ2-5	CASSLGLQETQYF	TGTGCCAGCAGTTTGGGACTTCAAGAGACCCAGTACTTC
.	13	.	TRBV4-1	TRBJ1-2	CASSQDSGYGYTF	TGCGCCAGCAGCCAAGATTCGGGCTATGGCTACACCTTC
.	13	.	TRBV2	TRBJ2-7	CASRAGSTYEQYF	TGTGCCAGCAGAGCCGGGTCTACCTACGAGCAGTACTTC
.	13	.	TRBV10-3	TRBJ1-1	CAIRDTMNTEAFF	TGTGCCATCAGGGACACCATGAACACTGAAGCTTTCTTT
TRBD2	14	.	TRBV27	TRBJ2-3	CASSPGGAVDTQYF	TGTGCCAGCAGTCCCGGGGGGGCTGTAGATACGCAGTATTTT
.	15	.	TRBV6-5	TRBJ1-3	CASAVDSYSGNTIYF	TGTGCCAGCGCTGTTGACAGCTACTCTGGAAACACCATATATTTT
TRBD1	13	few	TRBV14	TRBJ1-2	CASSRDSVYGYTF	TGTGCCAGCAGCCGGGACAGTGTCTATGGCTACACCTTC
TRBD2	13	.	TRBV4-1	TRBJ2-1	CASSPAGGNEQFF	TGCGCCAGCAGCCCCGCGGGAGGCAATGAGCAGTTCTTC
.	14	.	TRBV27	TRBJ1-6	CASALQPSNSPLHF	TGTGCCAGCGCCCTACAGCCATCAAATTCACCCCTCCACTTT
TRBD1	16	.	TRBV27	TRBJ1-6	CASSLSGTGTSSPLHF	TGTGCCAGCAGTTTATCCGGGACAGGGACCAGTTCACCCCTCCACTTT
TRBD1	12	few	TRBV19	TRBJ1-2	CASNQGAYGYTF	TGTGCCAGTAATCAGGGGGCGTACGGCTACACCTTC
TRBD1	15	few	TRBV19	TRBJ1-2	CASSQGTGRVFGYTF	TGTGCCAGTAGTCAGGGGACAGGGCGGGTCTTTGGCTACACCTTC
TRBD1	15	.	TRBV10-2	TRBJ1-1	CASSEAGTGRGEAFF	TGCGCCAGCAGTGAGGCCGGGACAGGGAGAGGTGAAGCTTTCTTT
TRBD2	20	.	TRBV4-2	TRBJ2-3	CASSQPHIIPTSGGSDTQYF	TGTGCCAGCAGCCAGCCCCACATCATCCCCACTAGCGGGGGGTCAGATACGCAGTATTTT
TRBD1	14	once	TRBV2	TRBJ2-7	CASSLQGALHEQYF	TGTGCCAGCAGCCTACAGGGGGCCTTGCACGAGCAGTACTTC
TRBD1	16	.	TRBV5-6	TRBJ2-3	CASSSPTGQFTDTQYF	TGTGCCAGCAGCAGCCCGACAGGGCAATTCACAGATACGCAGTATTTT
.	13	.	TRBV7-8	TRBJ1-1	CASSLQGFSEAFF	TGTGCCAGCAGCTTACAGGGCTTCTCTGAAGCTTTCTTT